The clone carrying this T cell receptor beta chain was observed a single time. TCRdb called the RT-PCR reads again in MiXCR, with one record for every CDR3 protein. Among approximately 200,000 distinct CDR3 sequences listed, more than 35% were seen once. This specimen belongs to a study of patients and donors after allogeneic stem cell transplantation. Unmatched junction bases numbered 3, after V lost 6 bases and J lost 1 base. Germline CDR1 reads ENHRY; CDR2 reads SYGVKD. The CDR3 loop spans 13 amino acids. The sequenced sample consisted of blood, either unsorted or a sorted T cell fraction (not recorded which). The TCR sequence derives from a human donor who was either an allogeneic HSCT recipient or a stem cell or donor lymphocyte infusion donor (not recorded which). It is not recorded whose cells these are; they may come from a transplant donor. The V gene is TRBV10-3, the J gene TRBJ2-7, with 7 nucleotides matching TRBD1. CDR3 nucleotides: TGTGCCATCAGGAGACAGGGATCCTACGAGCAGTACTTC. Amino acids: CAIRRQGSYEQYF.